The clone carrying this T cell receptor beta chain was seen more than once but under ten times. This specimen comes from a study of response to subunit inactivated influenza vaccine. Germline CDR1 and CDR2: MNHEY and SMNVEV (reference sequence). This CDR3 has 16 residues. The V gene lost 5 bases and the J gene lost 6 bases, with 17 bases spanning the gap. MiXCR, run by TCRdb on the RT-PCR reads, gives a single entry per CDR3 protein. The sample gives just under 550,000 distinct CDR3 sequences, around a quarter of which show up once; 2.5% to 3% is in the top ten. The same data also went into a second study, on T cells expressing NK-cell markers. That investigation notes: 5'RACE template switching with UMIs generated TCR beta cDNA.

Sequencing was performed on CD4+ T cells sorted from PBMCs, taken about 13 days after vaccination. The chain couples TRBV27 to TRBJ1-6; no clear D. The TCR comes from a man over 45 who received an inactivated influenza vaccine. The CDR3 DNA reads TGTGCCAGCAGTCCACCCCCACAGCGAACTAATTCACCCCTCCACTTT. It is translated as CASSPPPQRTNSPLHF.